In its sample, the clone carrying this TCR beta chain was seen a few times. The CDR3 length is 14 residues. Deletions cut 5 bases from V and 4 bases from J, with 13 bases between. Germline V lookup: CDR1 SGHTA, CDR2 FQGTGA. Using its own MiXCR run on the RT-PCR reads, TCRdb lists one record per CDR3 protein. The sample holds about a million distinct CDR3 sequences, over 15% seen once. This entry belongs to a study of patients and donors after allogeneic stem cell transplantation. This receptor was obtained from a human donor who was either an allogeneic HSCT recipient or a stem cell or donor lymphocyte infusion donor (not recorded which). It is not recorded whose cells these are; they may come from a transplant donor. This chain uses TRBV7-3 with TRBJ2-3; tentatively, D is TRBD2 (5 bases). Sample: blood, either unsorted or a sorted T cell fraction (not recorded which). CDR3 coding DNA: TGTGCCAGCAGCCGTAGCGTCCTGGCAGATACGCAGTATTTT. Encoded protein: CASSRSVLADTQYF.